This entry lists 13 T cell receptor beta chains sequenced from one sample in a study of regulatory T cells in long-lasting Graves disease. Time point in this sample: persistent/refractory GD, antithyroid drugs over 5 years with positive TRAb. Isolated PBMC RNA provided the starting material for the TCR library. Researchers made TCR beta libraries by using iRepertoire HTBI primers and running Arm-PCR on CDR3 regions. A single record per CDR3 protein comes from TCRdb applying MiXCR to the multiplex PCR reads. The table shows around 460,000 distinct CDR3 sequences, with 20% to 25% occurring only once. Material: peripheral blood mononuclear cells (PBMCs), obtained when the disease was refractory, from a patient treated with antithyroid drugs. The receptors originated from a female donor with Graves disease.

This clonotype was observed at least ten times. The rearrangement uses TRBV6-2 or TRBV6-3 and TRBJ1-1; perhaps TRBD1 as D (6 bases). Germline CDR1 and CDR2: MNHEY and SVGEGT. The CDR3 runs to 13 residues. Trimming removed 5 bases at V and 6 bases at J, with 13 bases between. DNA of the CDR3: TGTGCCAGCAGTCCGGGGGCCGGCGCTGAAGCTTTCTTT. Translation: CASSPGAGAEAFF.

The V gene is TRBV29-1, the J gene TRBJ2-1; 13 bases map to TRBD2. The CDR3 length is 19 residues. Germline V lookup: CDR1 SQVTM, CDR2 ANQGSEA. Trimming at V came to 3 bases and at J to 1 base, leaving 12 bases not matched to a gene. DNA of the CDR3: TGCAGCGTTGATATGAGGGGACTAGCGGGAATCGTTTCCTACAATGAGCAGTTCTTC. This encodes CSVDMRGLAGIVSYNEQFF.

To note about this clonotype: A much larger clonotype is one base distant, so this may be a read error. The chain combines TRBV5-1 with TRBJ2-7; TRBD2 agrees at 9 bases. After removal of 4 bases from V and 6 bases from J, the junction contained 8 bases not matched to a gene. The CDR3 contains 14 residues. Looked up from germline, CDR1 is SGHRS and CDR2 is YFSETQ. The CDR3 nucleotides read TGCGCCAGCAGCCTGGGGACTAGCAAGGTCGAGCAGTACTTC. It codes for CASSLGTSKVEQYF.

The CDR3 loop is CASSLQGPDTEAFF. The CDR3 region has the DNA TGTGCCAGCAGCCTACAGGGGCCGGATACTGAAGCTTTCTTT. The V and J genes are TRBV3-1 and TRBJ1-1; 7 bases line up with TRBD1. The CDR3 is 14 residues long. The V and J ends lost 4 bases and 5 bases, in that order; junction bases with no gene match: 7. Germline CDR1 is LGHDT and CDR2 is YNNKEL (reference sequence).

This clonotype came up many times. The chain recombines TRBV27 with TRBJ2-2, with TRBD2 matching over 9 bases. CDR1 is MNHEY, CDR2 SMNVEV, per germline (reference sequence). With V trimmed by 8 bases and J by 2 bases, 9 bases remained unmatched. CDR3 length: 16 amino acids. The CDR3 loop is CASGLARSHNTGELFF. The CDR3 region has the DNA TGTGCCAGCGGACTAGCGAGGTCCCATAACACCGGGGAGCTGTTTTTT.

This clonotype was counted many times. The V and J genes are TRBV28 and TRBJ1-2; D is unresolved. The V and J ends lost 3 bases and 5 bases respectively, with 31 bases between them. CDR3 length: 20 residues. Germline CDR1 and CDR2: MDHEN and SYDVKM. The CDR3 reads CASSFPHKPFFWTARYGYTF. CDR3 in DNA: TGTGCCAGCAGTTTCCCCCATAAGCCATTTTTTTGGACCGCCAGATATGGCTACACCTTC.

This sequence joins TRBV4-1 and TRBJ1-2, with D unresolved. This CDR3 contains 14 residues. CDR1 MGHRA and CDR2 YSYEKL come from the germline V gene. V lost 1 base, J lost 8 bases, and 14 bases lay in between. The CDR3 bases are TGCGCCAGCAGCCAAGTAGGGAGTCGGTGGGGCTACACCTTC. It translates to CASSQVGSRWGYTF.

This chain joins TRBV27 and TRBJ1-2; D remains unclear. CDR3 size: 12 residues. Per germline, CDR1 MNHEY and CDR2 SMNVEV (reference sequence). V shed 6 bases and J shed 8 bases, with 13 bases lying between them. CDR3 loop: CASRWQAGGYTF. The CDR3 bases are TGTGCCAGCAGGTGGCAGGCCGGGGGCTACACCTTC.

This clonotype was counted ten times or more. This chain links TRBV12-3 or TRBV12-4 with TRBJ1-1; no definite D call. The CDR3 is made up of 13 amino acids. The germline V and J ends were trimmed by 2 bases and 1 base, with 5 bases remaining between them. The CDR3 here is CASSLIQNTEAFF. CDR3 DNA sequence: TGTGCCAGCAGTTTAATACAGAACACTGAAGCTTTCTTT.

The chain recombines TRBV7-9 with TRBJ2-1; D not certain. The germline V gene encodes CDR1 SEHNR and CDR2 FQNEAQ (reference sequence). The ends were cut back, 0 bases at V and 2 bases at J, with 2 bases in the middle. The CDR3 sequence is 13 residues long. This CDR3 is CASSLAAYNEQFF. Here the CDR3 DNA reads TGTGCCAGCAGCTTAGCGGCCTACAATGAGCAGTTCTTC.

The chain couples TRBV11-3 to TRBJ2-1; the match to TRBD2 covers 14 bases. Germline V gene data show CDR1 as SGHNT and CDR2 as YENEEA. The CDR3 is 18 residues long. The ends lost 0 bases at V and 9 bases at J; junction bases unmatched: 10. The CDR3 nucleotides read TGTGCCAGCAGCTTAGATTTCGGGACTAGCGGGGGCCTTAGTGAGCAGTTCTTC. Its translation is CASSLDFGTSGGLSEQFF.

The chain links TRBV20-1 to TRBJ2-2; 8 bases line up with TRBD1. Germline V gives CDR1 DFQATT, CDR2 SNEGSKA (reference sequence). The CDR3 runs 15 residues. With V trimmed by 4 bases and J by 3 bases, 7 bases remained unmatched. In nucleotides, the CDR3 is TGCAGTGCTACCGACAGGGGTTGGTACACCGGGGAGCTGTTTTTT. Residues: CSATDRGWYTGELFF.

This clonotype was observed many times. This rearrangement joins TRBV7-2 to TRBJ1-1; perhaps TRBD1 as D (5 bases). CDR3 length: 17 amino acids. Germline CDR1 reads SGHTA; CDR2 reads FQGNSA. The V end lost 3 bases, the J end lost 0 bases, and 17 bases lay between the germline ends. Here the CDR3 reads CASSLGGRVSMNTEAFF. The DNA for the CDR3 is TGTGCCAGCAGCTTGGGAGGCAGGGTATCGATGAACACTGAAGCTTTCTTT.